This note documents a single T cell receptor (beta chain) sequence. This entry belongs to a study of blood T cell repertoires in COVID-19. The overall study: The samples span acute and convalescent COVID-19 from the United States, Italy and Spain. Sample material is recorded as cDNA or gDNA derived from T cells, B-cell-depleted T cells, or PBMCs.

CDR3 length: 12 residues. The V and J ends lost 4 bases and 8 bases respectively, with 12 bases between them. Germline-derived CDR1 and CDR2 are SGDLS and YYNGEE. In the authors' methods: How many nucleated cells were present was estimated from reference gene primer amplification. Libraries were prepared by immunoSEQ multiplex PCR; TCRdb keeps only in-frame clonotypes and omits some of them. V, J and clone size are those of that table, while D and trimming were read from the DNA. The sample carries about 270,000 clones, about 85% recorded once. Specimen: peripheral blood. The receptor was derived from a woman between 50 and 59 years old with active or convalescent COVID-19. This chain uses TRBV9 with TRBJ1-2; no definite D call. For the CDR3, the DNA is TGTGCCAGCAGCTCCCAAGCACAGGGCTACACCTTC. This sequence encodes CASSSQAQGYTF.